The 13 T cell receptor beta chains below come from one sample, sequenced in a study of long-term antiretroviral therapy in people with HIV. The run of the v3.0 immunoSEQ assay was at survey level. Measured with immunoSEQ multiplex PCR; TCRdb has only the in-frame clones, and not every one. This sample has some 28,000 clones, with 90% to 95% found just once. This specimen was unsorted PBMCs, taken 6.3 years after starting antiretroviral therapy. These receptor sequences come from a man aged 25 to 45 with HIV.

This chain uses TRBV5-4 with TRBJ2-7, with 14 bases that match TRBD2. Trimming at V came to 4 bases and at J to 5 bases, leaving 5 bases not matched to a gene. Per the germline V gene, CDR1 is SGHNT and CDR2 is YYREEE (reference sequence). The CDR3 is made up of 15 amino acids. DNA for the CDR3: TGTGCCAGCAGCATGGAGGGACTAGCGGGAGACGAGCAGTACTTC. Translation gives CASSMEGLAGDEQYF.

The CDR3 is CASSQKWDFSYEQYF. In nucleotides, the CDR3 is TGCGCCAGCAGCCAAAAATGGGACTTCTCCTACGAGCAGTACTTC. The genes are TRBV4-3 and TRBJ2-7; possibly TRBD2 for D (6 bases). CDR1 is LGHNA and CDR2 is YSLEER in the germline V gene. The CDR3 has 15 residues. Trimming stripped 2 bases from V and 0 bases from J, with 11 bases between.

The chain couples TRBV11-2 to TRBJ1-2; 7 bases map to TRBD1. The CDR3 is 14 amino acids. V trimming: 5 bases; J trimming: 2 bases; junction bases outside the gene matches: 5. The germline V gene encodes CDR1 SGHAT and CDR2 FQNNGV. CDR3 amino acids: CASSPTTGNYGYTF. As DNA, the CDR3 is TGTGCCAGCAGCCCGACGACAGGGAACTATGGCTACACCTTC.

V is TRBV6-6 and J is TRBJ1-5; D is undetermined. The CDR3 length is 12 residues. Germline V gene sequence: CDR1 MNHNY, CDR2 SVGAGI (reference sequence). The V and J ends lost 1 base and 4 bases respectively, with 2 bases between them. As DNA, the CDR3 is TGTGCCAGCAGTTACTTTAATCAGCCCCAGCATTTT. Translation gives CASSYFNQPQHF.

The chain combines TRBV7-9 with TRBJ2-7; D possibly corresponds to TRBD2 (7 bases). Trimming pared 5 bases from V and 4 bases from J, leaving 30 bases between. The CDR3 runs to 19 residues. Germline V gene lookup returns CDR1 SEHNR and CDR2 FQNEAQ (reference sequence). Here the CDR3 DNA reads TGTGCCAGCAGCATCTTAGGGGGGGTTGGTCAGGATTATAGTTACGAGCAGTACTTC. Protein sequence: CASSILGGVGQDYSYEQYF.

The gene calls are TRBV5-5 and TRBJ1-1; unclear D gene. V was trimmed by 0 bases and J by 4 bases, leaving 10 bases between them. The germline CDR1 and CDR2 sequences are SGHKS and YYEKEE (reference sequence). This CDR3 comprises 14 residues. The CDR3 loop reads CASSLVGGSTEAFF. In DNA, the CDR3 is TGTGCCAGCAGCTTGGTGGGAGGGAGCACTGAAGCTTTCTTT.

The chain employs TRBV5-1 and TRBJ1-2; 10 bases are shared with TRBD1. The V and J ends lost 3 bases and 4 bases, in that order; junction bases with no gene match: 6. The CDR3 is 15 amino acids. Looked up from germline, CDR1 is SGHRS and CDR2 is YFSETQ. The CDR3 region is CASSSTGGGGYGYTF. The CDR3 nucleotides are TGCGCCAGCAGCTCGACAGGGGGCGGGGGCTATGGCTACACCTTC.

This chain links TRBV4-3 with TRBJ2-1; D is perhaps TRBD1 (6 bases). The CDR3 covers 18 residues. Trimming took 2 bases from V and 2 from J, leaving 19 bases between them. The germline gives CDR1 LGHNA, CDR2 YSLEER. The CDR3 DNA is TGCGCCAGCAGCCAATTACGACCCACAGGGCTACCCTACAATGAGCAGTTCTTC. This encodes CASSQLRPTGLPYNEQFF.

This chain connects TRBV28 to TRBJ1-5; 8 positions agree with TRBD1. In germline, CDR1 is MDHEN, CDR2 SYDVKM. V lost 4 bases, J lost 0 bases, and 11 bases stayed unmatched. This CDR3 is built from 18 residues. CDR3 region: CASSSYGTGRYSNQPQHF. The CDR3 region has the DNA TGTGCCAGCAGTTCTTACGGGACAGGCCGTTATAGCAATCAGCCCCAGCATTTT.

Comments on this clone: One end of the junction varies from germline; a read error may be responsible. The chain uses TRBV7-7 and TRBJ2-5; 9 nucleotides match TRBD2. There are 14 residues in the CDR3. Germline lookup yields CDR1 SSHAT and CDR2 FNYEAQ (reference sequence). CDR3 nucleotides: TGTGCTAGCAGCTTAGCGGGAGCAAAAGAGACCCAGTACTTC. Amino acid sequence: CASSLAGAKETQYF.

The chain recombines TRBV11-3 with TRBJ2-2; 8 nucleotides agree with TRBD2. Per the germline V gene, CDR1 is SGHNT and CDR2 is YENEEA. V shed 5 bases, J shed 3 bases, and the junction held 5 bases outside the gene matches. The CDR3 has 15 residues. Here the CDR3 DNA reads TGTGCCAGCAGCCTCGGGGGGGTTGACACCGGGGAGCTGTTTTTT. It codes for CASSLGGVDTGELFF. The full variable domain, rest sourced from reference TRBV11-3 and TRBJ2-2, is EAGVVQSPRYKIIEKKQPVAFWCNPISGHNTLYWYLQNLGQGPELLIRYENEEAVDDSQLPKDRFSAERLKGVDSTLKIQPAELGDSAVYLCASSLGGVDTGELFFGEGSRLTVL.

This chain uses TRBV15 with TRBJ2-2; 9 nucleotides line up with TRBD1. The CDR3 loop spans 15 amino acids. Germline V gene sequence: CDR1 LNHNV, CDR2 YYDKDF (reference sequence). Trimming cost V 3 bases and J 8 bases; bases outside gene matches: 7. CDR3 nucleotide sequence: TGTGCCACCAGCAGGGACAGGGGTGTGTGGGGGGAGCTGTTTTTT. This codes for CATSRDRGVWGELFF.

The chain employs TRBV27 and TRBJ2-7; the D gene is possibly TRBD1 (6 bases). The CDR3 is 13 residues long. Looked up from germline, CDR1 is MNHEY and CDR2 is SMNVEV (reference sequence). The V end lost 2 bases, the J end lost 2 bases, and 7 bases lay between the germline ends. CDR3 amino acids: CASSLRTAYEQYF. DNA of the CDR3: TGTGCCAGCAGTTTAAGGACAGCCTACGAGCAGTACTTC.